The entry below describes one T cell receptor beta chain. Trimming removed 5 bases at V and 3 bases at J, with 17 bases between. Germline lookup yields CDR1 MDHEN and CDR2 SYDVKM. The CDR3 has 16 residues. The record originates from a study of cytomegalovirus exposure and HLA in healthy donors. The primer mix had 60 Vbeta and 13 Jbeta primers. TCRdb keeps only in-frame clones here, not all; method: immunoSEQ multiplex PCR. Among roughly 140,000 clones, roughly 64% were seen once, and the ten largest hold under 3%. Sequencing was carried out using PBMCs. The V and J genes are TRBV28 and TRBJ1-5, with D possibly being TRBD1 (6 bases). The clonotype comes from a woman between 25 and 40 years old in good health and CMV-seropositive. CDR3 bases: TGTGCCAGCAGTCCTCTGGGACACAACCTCAATCAGCCCCAGCATTTT. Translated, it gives CASSPLGHNLNQPQHF.